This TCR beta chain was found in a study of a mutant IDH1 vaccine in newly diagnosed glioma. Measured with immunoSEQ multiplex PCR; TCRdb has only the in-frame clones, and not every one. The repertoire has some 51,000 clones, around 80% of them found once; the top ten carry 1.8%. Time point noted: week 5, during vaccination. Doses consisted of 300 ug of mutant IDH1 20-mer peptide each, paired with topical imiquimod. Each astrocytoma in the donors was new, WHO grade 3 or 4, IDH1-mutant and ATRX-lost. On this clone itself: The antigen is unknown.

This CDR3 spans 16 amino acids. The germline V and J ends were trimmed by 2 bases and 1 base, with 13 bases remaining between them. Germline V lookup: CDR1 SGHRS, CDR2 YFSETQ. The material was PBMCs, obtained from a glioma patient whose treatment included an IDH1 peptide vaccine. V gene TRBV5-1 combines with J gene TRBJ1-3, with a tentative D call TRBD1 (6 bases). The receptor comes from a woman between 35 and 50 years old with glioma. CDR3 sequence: CASSFLEQGSGNTIYF. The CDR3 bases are TGCGCCAGCAGCTTCCTAGAACAGGGATCTGGAAACACCATATATTTT.